The subject of this entry is one T cell receptor (beta chain). The V gene end was trimmed by 1 base and the J gene end by 1 base; junction bases not matched to a gene: 5. CDR1 SGDLS and CDR2 YYNGEE come from the germline V gene. This CDR3 spans 17 amino acids. This sample is part of a study of blood T cell repertoires in COVID-19. Sequencing used immunoSEQ multiplex PCR; TCRdb keeps in-frame clones, though not all of them. The table has over 120,000 clones, 88% seen once. The sequence was obtained from a woman aged 50 to 65 with acute or convalescent COVID-19. The J gene is TRBJ2-7, the V gene TRBV9, with 13 nucleotides matching TRBD2. The source material was peripheral blood. The CDR3 DNA is TGTGCCAGCAGCGTAAGCTCGGGACTAGCGGGATCCTACGAGCAGTACTTC. Its translation is CASSVSSGLAGSYEQYF.